This TCR beta chain was sequenced during a study of blood T cell repertoires in COVID-19. Study-level information: T cells, B-cell-depleted T cells, or PBMCs provided the cDNA or gDNA that served as material.

Under the authors' procedure: Reference gene primer amplification gave nucleated cell count estimates. Sequenced by immunoSEQ multiplex PCR; TCRdb stores in-frame clones only, minus some. D and trimming come from the DNA, and the V and J calls and clone size come from that table. The sample has 65,000 to 75,000 clones, over 85% seen once. The trim removed 3 bases at V and 1 base at J, leaving 4 bases unmatched. The CDR3 runs 15 residues. Germline-derived CDR1 and CDR2 are MNHEY and SVGAGI. The rearrangement links TRBV6-5 to TRBJ1-1; TRBD1 matches 8 bases. Sample: peripheral blood. The TCR comes from a man in his forties or fifties with acute or convalescent COVID-19. The CDR3 loop reads CASSYSGTGNTEAFF. The DNA for the CDR3 is TGTGCCAGCAGTTATTCCGGGACAGGGAACACTGAAGCTTTCTTT.